This is a list of T cell receptor beta chains from one sample in a study of shared clonotypes between healthy human individuals. Clones were sequenced by immunoSEQ multiplex PCR, and TCRdb holds only the in-frame ones, with some missing. The table includes 2 million to 2.5 million clones, approximately 94% detected once. The sample taken for sequencing was naive CD4+ T cells sorted from blood. Receptor source: a man aged 18 to 29 in good health. The CDR3 runs from the conserved cysteine through the conserved F or W. The order of the fields is CDR3 length, J gene, clone size, V gene, D gene, CDR3 DNA, CDR3 protein. D genes are given only for firm matches. Clone size is stated in some rows and not others, as once, few, many or a class when expanded.

>15|TRBJ2-7|-|TRBV5-1|-
TGCGCCAGCAGCTTTGGGGGGCAGGGACCCTACGAGCAGTACTTC
CASSFGGQGPYEQYF
>15|TRBJ2-1|-|TRBV6-5|TRBD2
TGTGCCAGCAGATTAGCGGGAGGGCTGGCTCGGGAGCAGTTCTTC
CASRLAGGLAREQFF
>13|TRBJ2-7|-|TRBV5-1|TRBD1
TGCGCCAGCAGCTTGCGGACAGGGGACGAGCAGTACTTC
CASSLRTGDEQYF
>20|TRBJ2-7|-|TRBV2|TRBD2
TGTGCCAGCAAGATGAGGCTCAACCCAAGCGGGAGGCGAAACGGGTACGAGCAGTACTTC
CASKMRLNPSGRRNGYEQYF
>15|TRBJ2-5|-|TRBV5-1|TRBD2
TGCGCCAGCAGCTTCGCTAGCGGGGGGCCGGAGACCCAGTACTTC
CASSFASGGPETQYF
>13|TRBJ1-5|-|TRBV10-2|-
TGCGCCAGCAGTGACTTGAGCAATCAGCCCCAGCATTTT
CASSDLSNQPQHF
>14|TRBJ1-5|-|TRBV5-1|-
TGCGCCAGCAGCCCGGGACCTTTGGATCAGCCCCAGCATTTT
CASSPGPLDQPQHF
>11|TRBJ2-1|few|TRBV6-5|-
TGTGCCAGCAGTCGGGGGAATGAGCAGTTCTTC
CASSRGNEQFF
>16|TRBJ1-5|once|TRBV19|TRBD1
TGTGCCAGTGGAGAACAGGGGTTATATAGCAATCAGCCCCAGCATTTT
CASGEQGLYSNQPQHF
>16|TRBJ2-7|-|TRBV2|TRBD1
TGTGCCAGCAGTGAAACCAAATCAGGGGGCTCCTACGAGCAGTACTTC
CASSETKSGGSYEQYF
>14|TRBJ1-6|-|TRBV6-5|TRBD1
TGTGCCAGCAGGGCCGGACAGGGAATTTCACCCCTCCACTTT
CASRAGQGISPLHF
>15|TRBJ2-2|-|TRBV4-1|TRBD1
TGCGCCAGCAGCCGCGGACAGGGGAGCACCGGGGAGCTGTTTTTT
CASSRGQGSTGELFF
>16|TRBJ2-2|-|TRBV28|TRBD1
TGTGCCAGCTCTTCCCCCGGGACAGGGTGGGCCGGGGAGCTGTTTTTT
CASSSPGTGWAGELFF
>14|TRBJ2-7|-|TRBV2|TRBD1
TGTGCCAGCAGTCGGGACAGGGGACACTACGAGCAGTACTTC
CASSRDRGHYEQYF
>11|TRBJ1-1|-|TRBV10-3|-
TGTGCCATCAGCGACGTGGCTGAAGCTTTCTTT
CAISDVAEAFF
>13|TRBJ1-1|-|TRBV7-9|-
TGTGCCAGCAGCCACTTAGAGAACACTGAAGCTTTCTTT
CASSHLENTEAFF
>14|TRBJ2-7|-|TRBV6-1|-
TGTGCCAGCAGTCCAGGGACTTTCTCCTACGAGCAGTACTTC
CASSPGTFSYEQYF
>15|TRBJ2-7|-|TRBV11-2|-
TGTGCCAGCAGCACCGTCGGCAGCACAGCCTACGAGCAGTACTTC
CASSTVGSTAYEQYF
>14|TRBJ2-7|-|TRBV19|-
TGTGCCAGTAGCGCTCGTGGCGGAGCCTACGAGCAGTACTTC
CASSARGGAYEQYF
>13|TRBJ1-1|-|TRBV10-1|-
TGCGCCAGCCGGATGACAGAGAACACTGAAGCTTTCTTT
CASRMTENTEAFF
>16|TRBJ1-4|-|TRBV10-2|-
TGCGCCAGCAGTGAGTCGCTTTGGGGCATAAATGAAAAACTGTTTTTT
CASSESLWGINEKLFF
>16|TRBJ1-6|few|TRBV27|TRBD1
TGTGCCAGCAGACAGGGGGCAATTCGCTATAATTCACCCCTCCACTTT
CASRQGAIRYNSPLHF
>15|TRBJ1-2|-|TRBV6-1|-
TGTGCCAGCAGTGGCGACTGGGGTGGGATGAATGGCTACACCTTC
CASSGDWGGMNGYTF
>14|TRBJ2-7|-|TRBV27|-
TGTGCCAGCAGTTTAGATGGCCGCTCCTACGAGCAGTACTTC
CASSLDGRSYEQYF